The next 6 T cell receptor beta chains were all read from a single sample in a study of STAT3 mutations in large granular lymphocyte leukemia. Study observations and caveats: Every T-LGLL patient had at least one immunodominant TCRbeta clonotype.

The antigens of these receptors remain unknown. TCRdb's table, derived via immunoSEQ multiplex PCR, lists solely in-frame clones and lacks some. The repertoire includes several thousand clones, around 60% of them detected once, and about 80% sits in the top ten. The sequenced sample was peripheral blood mononuclear cells. All receptors derive from a boy aged 5-17 years with T-cell large granular lymphocyte leukemia. Some clones in this sample may be carry-over from other donors' samples.

This clone was seen a handful of times. The genes are TRBV18 and TRBJ2-7; 11 nucleotides align to TRBD1. CDR1 is KGHSH, CDR2 LQKENI, per germline. J lost 3 bases, V lost 4 bases, and 5 bases had no gene match. This CDR3 contains 15 residues. The DNA of the CDR3 is TGTGCCAGCTCACTTGCCGGGACAGGGGGCTACGAGCAGTACTTC. It specifies CASSLAGTGGYEQYF.

A single count supports this clone. The V and J genes are TRBV18 and TRBJ2-6, with D perhaps TRBD1 or TRBD2 (5 bases each). This CDR3 contains 18 residues. Per the germline V gene, CDR1 is KGHSH and CDR2 is LQKENI. Trimming shortened V by 4 bases and J by 0 bases, and 16 bases separated the two germline ends. Here the CDR3 DNA reads TGTGCCAGCTCACTTTTTTCCGGGACGGACTCTGGGGCCAACGTCCTGACTTTC. Residues: CASSLFSGTDSGANVLTF.

This clone was found a few times. This chain uses TRBV5-4 with TRBJ2-1, with 7 bases aligning to TRBD1. The CDR3 has 13 residues. V lost 4 bases to trimming and J lost 8 bases; unmatched junction nucleotides: 6. The germline CDR1 and CDR2 sequences are SGHNT and YYREEE (reference sequence). The CDR3 bases are TGTGCCAGCAGCCCTGCCACAGGGGATGAGCAGTTCTTC. Translated: CASSPATGDEQFF.

CDR3 nucleotides: TGCAGCGTTGAGGGTGAAGGGACAGAGAGCACAGATACGCAGTATTTT. Translated: CSVEGEGTESTDTQYF. This chain links TRBV29-1 with TRBJ2-3; 7 positions match TRBD1. V was pared by 3 bases and J by 0 bases, with 9 bases of the junction left unmatched. The CDR3 contains 16 residues. Germline loops: CDR1 SQVTM, CDR2 ANQGSEA.

The V and J genes are TRBV4-1 and TRBJ2-7; possibly TRBD2 for D (6 bases). The CDR3 length is 15 residues. The germline V gene has CDR1 MGHRA and CDR2 YSYEKL. V lost 1 base to trimming and J lost 0 bases, with 10 bases between them. This CDR3 is CASSQVGGASYEQYF. The CDR3 DNA reads TGCGCCAGCAGCCAAGTAGGCGGGGCCTCCTACGAGCAGTACTTC.

This chain joins TRBV7-9 and TRBJ2-7; D is unclear. This CDR3 comprises 13 residues. The germline CDR1 and CDR2 sequences are SEHNR and FQNEAQ (reference sequence). Trimming left V 5 bases short and J 2 bases short, with 10 bases between. The CDR3 loop reads CASSQLSTYEQYF. The CDR3 DNA sequence: TGTGCCAGCAGCCAACTAAGTACCTACGAGCAGTACTTC.